The 15 T cell receptor beta chains below all came from one sample that was sequenced in a study of PD-L1 blockade in urothelial cancer. Produced via immunoSEQ multiplex PCR; TCRdb's table is partial and in-frame only. Here the sample spans about 41,000 clones, about four fifths being singletons. The starting material was PBMCs, obtained around atezolizumab (anti-PD-L1) treatment. All receptors come from a man aged 60 to 69 with urothelial cancer.

The chain carries TRBV7-8 and TRBJ1-6; perhaps TRBD1 as D (5 bases). The V gene's germline CDR1 is SGHVS and CDR2 FQNEAQ. The CDR3 loop spans 15 amino acids. The V and J ends lost 6 bases and 10 bases respectively, with 19 bases between them. CDR3 sequence (DNA): TGTGCCAGCAGAGAGGGACTTCAGTGGGGATCACCCCTCCACTTT. Translation gives CASREGLQWGSPLHF.

This clone is deemed medium-sized. The rearrangement links TRBV28 to TRBJ2-7, with D perhaps matching TRBD1 (5 bases). The germline V gene has CDR1 MDHEN and CDR2 SYDVKM. This CDR3 spans 12 amino acids. V lost 3 bases, J lost 5 bases, and 8 bases lay in between. As DNA, the CDR3 is TGTGCCAGCAGTTTGCTAGGGGACGAGCAGTACTTC. This sequence encodes CASSLLGDEQYF.

The chain is built from TRBV5-6 and TRBJ2-1; D is ambiguous. The CDR3 contains 11 residues. V lost 2 bases, J lost 9 bases, and 6 bases lay in between. The germline CDR1 and CDR2 sequences are SGHDT and YYEEEE. CDR3 loop: CASSFTGEQFF. DNA for the CDR3: TGTGCCAGCAGCTTCACCGGTGAGCAGTTCTTC. Using reference TRBV5-6 and TRBJ2-1 for the parts outside the CDR3, the full variable domain is DAGVTQSPTHLIKTRGQQVTLRCSPKSGHDTVSWYQQALGQGPQFIFQYYEEEERQRGNFPDRFSGHQFPNYSSELNVNALLLGDSALYLCASSFTGEQFFGPGTRLTVL.

This chain joins TRBV30 and TRBJ2-1; 9 nucleotides match TRBD2. In germline, CDR1 is GTSNPN, CDR2 SVGIG (reference sequence). The V gene end was trimmed by 2 bases and the J gene end by 2 bases; junction bases not matched to a gene: 4. The CDR3 loop spans 15 amino acids. The CDR3 coding sequence is TGTGCCTGGAGTCTGGGCGGGGGGGCCTACAATGAGCAGTTCTTC. As protein: CAWSLGGGAYNEQFF.

V usage is TRBV5-1 and J usage is TRBJ1-3; D possibly corresponds to TRBD1 (5 bases). CDR3 size: 17 residues. Germline V gives CDR1 SGHRS, CDR2 YFSETQ. Trimming left V 2 bases short and J 0 bases short, with 15 bases between. CDR3 sequence: CASSFSGLGSSGNTIYF. The CDR3 region has the DNA TGCGCCAGCAGCTTCTCAGGGCTAGGTAGCTCTGGAAACACCATATATTTT.

This clone was observed a handful of times. The V gene is TRBV7-9, the J gene TRBJ1-1; a possible D gene is TRBD1 (6 bases). The CDR3 covers 14 residues. The germline V gene has CDR1 SEHNR and CDR2 FQNEAQ (reference sequence). Between the trimmed V and J ends, which lost 4 bases and 9 bases, there was a span of 18 bases. The DNA for the CDR3 is TGTGCCAGCAGCTCAACATCTCAACAGGGCAAAGCTTTCTTT. Translation gives CASSSTSQQGKAFF.

CDR3 sequence reads: CASRRDRAVNEQFF. The CDR3 bases are TGTGCCAGCCGGAGGGACAGGGCTGTCAATGAGCAGTTCTTC. The chain employs TRBV6-1 and TRBJ2-1; 9 bases map to TRBD1. The CDR3 has 14 residues. The V gene end was trimmed by 8 bases and the J gene end by 6 bases; junction bases not matched to a gene: 8. Germline loops: CDR1 MNHNS, CDR2 SASEGT.

The chain recombines TRBV19 with TRBJ2-1; the match to TRBD1 covers 7 bases. This CDR3 comprises 15 residues. Germline lookup yields CDR1 LNHDA and CDR2 SQIVND (reference sequence). Trimming at V came to 3 bases and at J to 4 bases, leaving 6 bases not matched to a gene. CDR3 in amino acids: CASSIAGTDYNEQFF. CDR3 coding DNA: TGTGCCAGTAGTATCGCCGGGACAGATTACAATGAGCAGTTCTTC.

This clone occurred once. The chain uses TRBV6-1 and TRBJ2-7; D unresolved. This CDR3 contains 15 residues. The V and J ends lost 6 bases and 3 bases respectively, with 18 bases between them. CDR1 is MNHNS and CDR2 is SASEGT in the germline V gene. CDR3 sequence (DNA): TGTGCCAGCAGAATTCTTAGAGAAACCCTCTACGAGCAGTACTTC. It yields the protein CASRILRETLYEQYF.

The chain uses TRBV28 and TRBJ1-2; D possibly corresponds to TRBD1 (5 bases). CDR1 and CDR2 (germline): MDHEN, SYDVKM. This CDR3 has 11 residues. Trimming took off 7 bases at V and 4 bases at J, with 7 bases between the two ends. DNA for the CDR3: TGTGCCAGCATCGACAGCTATGGCTACACCTTC. Translation: CASIDSYGYTF.

The V and J genes are TRBV2 and TRBJ2-7, with 8 nucleotides matching TRBD2. This CDR3 has 15 residues. Germline CDR1 and CDR2: SNHLY and FYNNEI. V was pared by 6 bases and J by 5 bases, with 12 bases of the junction left unmatched. The CDR3 loop reads CASRWVRAGGDEQYF. Here the CDR3 DNA reads TGTGCCAGCAGATGGGTTAGGGCGGGGGGCGACGAGCAGTACTTC.

This clone occurred once. The rearrangement links TRBV4-2 to TRBJ1-6; TRBD1 matches at 10 bases. This CDR3 is 16 amino acids long. V was clipped by 4 bases and J by 10 bases; unmatched bases: 10. The germline V gene encodes CDR1 LGHNA and CDR2 YNFKEQ. CDR3 sequence (DNA): TGTGCCAGCAGCCCCTGGGACAGGGGAGACGGATCACCCCTCCACTTT. Translated, it gives CASSPWDRGDGSPLHF.

This clone was recorded once. The chain uses TRBV5-3 and TRBJ1-4, with D perhaps TRBD1 (6 bases). TRBV5-3 is marked as an open reading frame, function uncertain. Trimming took off 4 bases at V and 4 bases at J, with 26 bases between the two ends. The CDR3 has 19 residues. The CDR3 protein is CARSLPETQGRTFNEKLFF. As DNA, the CDR3 is TGTGCCAGAAGCCTGCCAGAGACACAGGGTCGAACCTTTAATGAAAAACTGTTTTTT.

The rearrangement links TRBV2 to TRBJ2-3, with 7 bases that match TRBD1. CDR3 size: 17 residues. V lost 5 bases and J lost 7; bases outside the gene matches: 18. CDR1 is SNHLY, CDR2 FYNNEI, per germline. CDR3 sequence: CASSNRRDSPSHNTQYF. The CDR3 nucleotides read TGTGCCAGCAGTAACCGAAGGGACAGCCCCTCTCACAATACGCAGTATTTT.

CDR3 DNA: TGTGCCAGCACCTCTGCGGACAGATCAAACACTGAAGCTTTCTTT. This encodes CASTSADRSNTEAFF. The chain uses TRBV28 and TRBJ1-1; possible D gene TRBD1, 6 bases. There are 15 residues in the CDR3. CDR1 is MDHEN and CDR2 is SYDVKM in the germline V gene. The ends were cut back, 7 bases at V and 2 bases at J, with 17 bases in the middle.